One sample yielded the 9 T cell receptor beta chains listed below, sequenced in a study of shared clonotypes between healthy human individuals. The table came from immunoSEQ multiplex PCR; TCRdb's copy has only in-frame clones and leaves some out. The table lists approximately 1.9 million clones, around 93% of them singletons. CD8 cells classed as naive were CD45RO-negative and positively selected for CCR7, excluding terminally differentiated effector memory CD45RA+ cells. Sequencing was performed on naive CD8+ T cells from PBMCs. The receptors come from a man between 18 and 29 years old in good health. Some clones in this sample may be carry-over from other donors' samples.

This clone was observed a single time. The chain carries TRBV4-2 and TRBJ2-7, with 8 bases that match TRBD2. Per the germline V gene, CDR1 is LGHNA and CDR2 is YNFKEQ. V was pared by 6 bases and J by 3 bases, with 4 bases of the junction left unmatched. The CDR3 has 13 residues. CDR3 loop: CASRASGFYEQYF. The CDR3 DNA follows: TGTGCCAGCAGGGCTAGCGGGTTCTACGAGCAGTACTTC.

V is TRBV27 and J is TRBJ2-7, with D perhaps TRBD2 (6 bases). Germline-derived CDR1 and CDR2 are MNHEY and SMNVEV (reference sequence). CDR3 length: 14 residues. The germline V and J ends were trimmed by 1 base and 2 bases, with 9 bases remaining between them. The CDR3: CASSLWAGPYEQYF. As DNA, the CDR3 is TGTGCCAGCAGTTTATGGGCGGGACCCTACGAGCAGTACTTC.

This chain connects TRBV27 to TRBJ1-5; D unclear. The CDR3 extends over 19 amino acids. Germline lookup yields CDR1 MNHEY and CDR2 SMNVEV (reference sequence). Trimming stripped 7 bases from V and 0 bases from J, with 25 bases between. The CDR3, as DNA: TGTGCCAGCATCGGCCGGAGCGAGCCCCTACTTTATAGCAATCAGCCCCAGCATTTT. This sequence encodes CASIGRSEPLLYSNQPQHF.

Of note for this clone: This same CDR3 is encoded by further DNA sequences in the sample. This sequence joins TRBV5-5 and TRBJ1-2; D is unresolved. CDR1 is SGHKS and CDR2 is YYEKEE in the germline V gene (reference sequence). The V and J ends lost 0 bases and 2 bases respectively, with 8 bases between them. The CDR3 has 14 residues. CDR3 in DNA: TGTGCCAGCAGCTTGGGTGCGGGGAACTATGGCTACACCTTC. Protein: CASSLGAGNYGYTF.

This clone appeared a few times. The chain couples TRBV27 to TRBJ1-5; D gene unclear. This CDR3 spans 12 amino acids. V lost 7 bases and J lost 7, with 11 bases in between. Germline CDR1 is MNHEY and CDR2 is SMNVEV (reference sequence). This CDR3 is CASNGVGQPQHF. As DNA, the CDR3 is TGTGCCAGCAATGGAGTTGGCCAGCCCCAGCATTTT.

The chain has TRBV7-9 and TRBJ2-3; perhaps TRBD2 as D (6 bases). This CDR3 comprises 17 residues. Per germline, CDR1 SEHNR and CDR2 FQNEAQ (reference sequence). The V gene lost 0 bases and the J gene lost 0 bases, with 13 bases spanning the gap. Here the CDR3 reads CASSLARSGGSTDTQYF. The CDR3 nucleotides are TGTGCCAGCAGCTTAGCGCGCAGCGGAGGGAGCACAGATACGCAGTATTTT.

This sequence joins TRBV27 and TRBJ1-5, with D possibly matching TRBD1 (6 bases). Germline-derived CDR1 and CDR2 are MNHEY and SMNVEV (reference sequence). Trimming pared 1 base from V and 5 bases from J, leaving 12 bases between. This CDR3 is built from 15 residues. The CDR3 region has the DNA TGTGCCAGCAGTTTATTTTTGTCAGGGGATCAGCCCCAGCATTTT. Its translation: CASSLFLSGDQPQHF.

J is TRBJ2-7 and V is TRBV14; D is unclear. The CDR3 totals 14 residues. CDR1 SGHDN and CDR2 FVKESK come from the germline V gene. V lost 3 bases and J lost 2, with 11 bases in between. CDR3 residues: CASSQLEYPYEQYF. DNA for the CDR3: TGTGCCAGCAGCCAGCTGGAGTACCCCTACGAGCAGTACTTC.

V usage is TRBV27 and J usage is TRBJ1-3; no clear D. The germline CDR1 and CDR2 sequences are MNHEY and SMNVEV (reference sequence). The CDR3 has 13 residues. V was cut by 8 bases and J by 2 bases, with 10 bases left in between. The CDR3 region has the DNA TGTGCCAGCGCATACTCACCTGGAAACACCATATATTTT. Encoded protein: CASAYSPGNTIYF.